This T cell receptor (beta chain) stems from a study of shared clonotypes between healthy human individuals. Germline CDR1 reads SGHTA; CDR2 reads FQGTGA. The germline V and J ends were trimmed by 2 bases and 1 base, with 8 bases remaining between them. The CDR3 is 14 residues long. The data were produced by immunoSEQ multiplex PCR, yet TCRdb's version contains in-frame clones alone and is incomplete. The sample lists some 1.4 million clones; approximately 97% were seen once. Sequenced: naive CD4+ T cells sorted from blood. Subset denoted: CD45RA+ positively selected. The chain is built from TRBV7-3 and TRBJ2-5; D possibly corresponds to TRBD2 (6 bases). This receptor was identified in a young man in good health. The CDR3 loop reads CASSLDGSQETQYF. For the CDR3, the DNA is TGTGCCAGCAGCTTAGACGGGAGCCAAGAGACCCAGTACTTC.